The T cell receptor beta chain under discussion was sequenced for a study of T cells after yellow fever vaccination. Overall study results and limits: Clones from primary vaccination mostly reappeared after the booster (about 97% CD4, less than 90% CD8). Weaker in magnitude, the secondary response showed a faster peak on day 5 versus 15.

In making TCR cDNA, 5'RACE template switching added a universal primer site and UMIs to it. TCRdb reanalysed the 5' RACE reads using MiXCR and keeps one entry per CDR3 protein. The sample gives about 360,000 distinct CDR3 sequences, more than 5.5% of which show up once; approximately 16% is in the top ten. Per the germline V gene, CDR1 is KGHSH and CDR2 is LQKENI. This CDR3 spans 16 amino acids. The V end lost 1 base, the J end lost 2 bases, and 15 bases lay between the germline ends. This clonotype was seen only a few times. Its antigen is not known. The chain combines TRBV18 with TRBJ2-7; the D call may be TRBD1 or TRBD2 (5 bases each). This specimen consisted of PBMCs, obtained 5 days after the yellow fever booster vaccination. This sequence was found in a man aged 30-40 years who received the YFV17D yellow fever vaccine. The CDR3 DNA sequence: TGTGCCAGCTCACCACAAGGGGCAGGGAGTCCCTACGAGCAGTACTTC. Its translation: CASSPQGAGSPYEQYF.